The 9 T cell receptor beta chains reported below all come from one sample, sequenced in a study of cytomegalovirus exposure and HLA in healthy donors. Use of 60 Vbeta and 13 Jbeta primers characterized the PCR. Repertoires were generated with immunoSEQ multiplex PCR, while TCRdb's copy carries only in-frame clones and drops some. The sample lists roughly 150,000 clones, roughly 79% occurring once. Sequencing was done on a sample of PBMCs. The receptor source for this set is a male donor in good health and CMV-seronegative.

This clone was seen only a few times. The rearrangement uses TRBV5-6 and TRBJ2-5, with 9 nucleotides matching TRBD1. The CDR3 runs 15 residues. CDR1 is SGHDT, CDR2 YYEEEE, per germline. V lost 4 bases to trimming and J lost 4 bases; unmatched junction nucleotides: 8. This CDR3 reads CASSLTGTGRETQYF. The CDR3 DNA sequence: TGTGCCAGCAGCCTAACCGGGACAGGGCGAGAGACCCAGTACTTC.

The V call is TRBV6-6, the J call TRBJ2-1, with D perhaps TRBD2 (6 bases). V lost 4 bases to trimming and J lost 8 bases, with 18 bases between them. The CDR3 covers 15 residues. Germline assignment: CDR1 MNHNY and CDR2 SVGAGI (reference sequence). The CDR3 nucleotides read TGTGCCAGCAGTTTCCGGGCGAAAGCGGGTGATGAGCAGTTCTTC. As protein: CASSFRAKAGDEQFF.

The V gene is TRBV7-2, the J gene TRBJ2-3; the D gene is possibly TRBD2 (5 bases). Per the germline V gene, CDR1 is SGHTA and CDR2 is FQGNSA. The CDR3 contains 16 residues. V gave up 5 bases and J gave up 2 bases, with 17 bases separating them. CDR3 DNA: TGTGCCAGCAGCCCCTCGACTGACTATAACACAGATACGCAGTATTTT. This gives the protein CASSPSTDYNTDTQYF.

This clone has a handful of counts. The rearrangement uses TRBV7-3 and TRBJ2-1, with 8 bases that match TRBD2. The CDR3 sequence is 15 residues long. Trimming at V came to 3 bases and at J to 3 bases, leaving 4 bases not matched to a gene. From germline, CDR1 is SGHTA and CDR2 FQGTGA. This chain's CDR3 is CASSLTGGHYNEQFF. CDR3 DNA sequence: TGTGCCAGCAGCTTGACGGGGGGGCACTACAATGAGCAGTTCTTC. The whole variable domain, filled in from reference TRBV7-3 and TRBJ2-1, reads GAGVSQTPSNKVTEKGKYVELRCDPISGHTALYWYRQSLGQGPEFLIYFQGTGAADDSGLPNDRFFAVRPEGSVSTLKIQRTERGDSAVYLCASSLTGGHYNEQFFGPGTRLTVL.

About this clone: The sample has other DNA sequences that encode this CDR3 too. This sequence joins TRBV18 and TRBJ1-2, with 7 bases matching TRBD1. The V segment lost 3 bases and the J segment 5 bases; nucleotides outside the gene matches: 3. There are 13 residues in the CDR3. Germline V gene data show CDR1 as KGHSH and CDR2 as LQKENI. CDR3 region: CASSPDRDYGYTF. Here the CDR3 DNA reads TGTGCCAGCTCACCCGACAGGGATTATGGCTACACCTTC.

The CDR3 region is CASSQYRRSTDTQYF. The CDR3 coding sequence is TGCGCCAGCAGCCAGTACAGGAGAAGCACAGATACGCAGTATTTT. The genes are TRBV4-3 and TRBJ2-3; a possible D gene is TRBD1 (5 bases). CDR1 and CDR2 from the germline V gene are LGHNA and YSLEER. The V end was cut by 3 bases, the J end by 0 bases, with 10 bases between. CDR3 size: 15 residues.

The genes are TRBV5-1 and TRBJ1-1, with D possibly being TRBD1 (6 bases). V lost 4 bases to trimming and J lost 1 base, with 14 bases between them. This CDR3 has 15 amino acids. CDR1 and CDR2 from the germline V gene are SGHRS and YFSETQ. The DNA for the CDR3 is TGCGCCAGCAGCCAAACAACAGGGCGGAACACTGAAGCTTTCTTT. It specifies CASSQTTGRNTEAFF.

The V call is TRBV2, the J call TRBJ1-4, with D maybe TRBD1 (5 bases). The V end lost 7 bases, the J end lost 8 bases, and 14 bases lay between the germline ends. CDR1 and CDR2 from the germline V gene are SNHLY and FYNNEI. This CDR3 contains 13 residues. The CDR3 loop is CASIPRGSEKLFF. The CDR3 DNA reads TGTGCCAGCATCCCTCGGGGGTCGGAAAAACTGTTTTTT.

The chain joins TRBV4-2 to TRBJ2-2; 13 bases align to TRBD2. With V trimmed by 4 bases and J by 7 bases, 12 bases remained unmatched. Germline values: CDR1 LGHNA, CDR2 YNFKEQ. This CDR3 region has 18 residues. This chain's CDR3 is CASSPSGTSGIGGGELFF. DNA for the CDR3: TGTGCCAGCAGCCCATCCGGGACTAGCGGGATCGGTGGCGGGGAGCTGTTTTTT.